Sequencing of this T cell receptor (beta chain) was carried out in a study of shared clonotypes between healthy human individuals. Study information: A couple of women and a few men aged 18 to 49 made up the donors. Each donor had three CD4 naive, three CD4 memory, two CD8 naive and one CD8 memory plate. Study-level points and caveats: Naive subsets usually exceeded memory subsets in estimated richness.

On this clone itself: The antigen is unknown.

The repertoire was sequenced with immunoSEQ multiplex PCR; TCRdb's copy has only in-frame clones and lacks some. This table holds 2 million to 2.5 million clones, approximately 95% found once. Splitting the CD4+ cells yielded a CD45RA+ naive subset and a CD45RA-negative memory subset. CDR1 is SGHRS and CDR2 is YFSETQ in the germline V gene. This CDR3 contains 13 residues. V was clipped by 3 bases and J by 10 bases, with 14 bases between them. J is TRBJ2-1 and V is TRBV5-1, with D possibly being TRBD2 (5 bases). The sample consisted of naive CD4+ T cells sorted from blood. Subset noted: CD45RA+ positively selected. This TCR was sampled from a man aged 18 to 29 in good health. For the CDR3, the DNA is TGCGCCAGCAGCTCGCCCGGGGATGTGGAGCAGTTCTTC. Translating gives CASSSPGDVEQFF.